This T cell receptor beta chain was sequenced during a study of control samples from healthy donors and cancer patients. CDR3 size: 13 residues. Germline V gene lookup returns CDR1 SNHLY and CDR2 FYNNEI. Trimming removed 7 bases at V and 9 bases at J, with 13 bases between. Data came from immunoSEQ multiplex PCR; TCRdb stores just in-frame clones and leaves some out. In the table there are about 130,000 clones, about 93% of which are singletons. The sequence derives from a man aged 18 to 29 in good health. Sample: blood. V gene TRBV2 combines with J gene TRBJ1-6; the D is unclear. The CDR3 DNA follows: TGTGCCAGCACCCGAAGCTCGGCTTCACCCCTCCACTTT. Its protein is CASTRSSASPLHF.